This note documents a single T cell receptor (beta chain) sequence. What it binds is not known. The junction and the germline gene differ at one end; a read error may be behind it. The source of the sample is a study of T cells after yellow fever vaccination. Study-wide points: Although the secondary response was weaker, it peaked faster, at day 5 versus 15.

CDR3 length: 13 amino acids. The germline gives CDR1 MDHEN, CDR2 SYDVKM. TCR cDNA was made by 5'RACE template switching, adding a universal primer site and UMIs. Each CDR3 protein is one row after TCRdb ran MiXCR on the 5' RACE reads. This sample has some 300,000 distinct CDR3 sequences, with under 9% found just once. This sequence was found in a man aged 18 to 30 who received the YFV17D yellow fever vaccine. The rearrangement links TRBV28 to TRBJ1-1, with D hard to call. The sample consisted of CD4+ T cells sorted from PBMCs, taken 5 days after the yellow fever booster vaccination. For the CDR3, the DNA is TGTGCCAGCAGCTTCAACCGGAACACTCAAGCTTTCTTT. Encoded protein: CASSFNRNTQAFF.